Listed below are T cell receptor beta chains from one sample, sequenced in a study of Graves' ophthalmopathy and Graves' hyperthyroidism. TCRdb processed the multiplex PCR reads anew with MiXCR; each CDR3 protein has one entry. This table holds around 400,000 distinct CDR3 sequences, around 21% found once. Sequencing was performed on peripheral blood. All receptors come from a woman between 18 and 29 years old with stable Graves' hyperthyroidism. Both conserved end residues are part of each CDR3. A D gene is named only where the DNA matches it firmly. Not all rows give a size; the values are once, few, many and, for expanded clones, a class.

TRBV6-1,TRBJ1-2,TRBD1,NA,CASSEMDRFSTF,TGTGCCAGCAGTGAAATGGACAGGTTTAGCACCTTC
TRBV20-1,TRBJ2-7,NA,NA,CSARDRAQLLGQYF,TGCAGTGCTAGAGACAGGGCTCAACTTCTAGGGCAGTACTTC
TRBV28,TRBJ1-2,NA,many,CASRHEYGYTF,TGTGCCAGCAGACATGAATATGGCTACACCTTC
TRBV27,TRBJ1-2,TRBD1,many,CASSDRVNGYTF,TGTGCCAGCTCAGACAGGGTGAATGGCTACACCTTC
TRBV19,TRBJ2-4,NA,NA,CASSIAGLKNIKYF,TGTGCCAGTAGTATAGCCGGACTAAAAAACATTAAGTACTTC
TRBV7-6,TRBJ2-7,TRBD1,many,CASSLGSGQIYEQYF,TGTGCCAGCAGCTTAGGGTCGGGACAGATCTACGAGCAGTACTTC
TRBV27,TRBJ2-5,TRBD1,few,CASSPRTGAVETQYF,TGTGCCAGCAGTCCCAGGACAGGGGCGGTGGAGACCCAGTACTTC
TRBV6-5,TRBJ2-7,TRBD2,many,CASNPGLARELRTYEQYF,TGTGCCAGCAACCCGGGACTAGCGCGAGAGTTGAGAACCTACGAGCAGTACTTC
TRBV2,TRBJ2-5,NA,many,CASSPGAWIETQYF,TGTGCCAGCAGTCCCGGGGCCTGGATAGAGACCCAGTACTTC
TRBV7-2,TRBJ2-2,NA,many,CASSPLVSANTGELFF,TGTGCCAGCAGCCCACTAGTATCCGCGAACACCGGGGAGCTGTTTTTT
TRBV2,TRBJ2-7,TRBD1,many,CASREPGQGNYEQYF,TGTGCCAGCAGGGAACCGGGACAGGGAAACTACGAGCAGTACTTC
TRBV20-1,TRBJ2-5,TRBD1,many,CSGTGGARFAQYF,TGCAGTGGGACAGGGGGCGCGCGGTTCGCCCAGTACTTC
TRBV7-9,TRBJ2-5,NA,few,CASNLFYQETQYF,TGTGCCAGCAACCTATTTTACCAAGAGACCCAGTACTTC
TRBV12-3/TRBV12-4,TRBJ1-1,NA,NA,CAPRPGDTEAFF,TGTGCCCCCAGGCCTGGCGACACTGAAGCTTTCTTT
TRBV2,TRBJ2-5,NA,many,CASRGGRIQETQYF,TGTGCCAGCAGGGGGGGTAGGATCCAAGAGACCCAGTACTTC
TRBV3-1,TRBJ2-7,TRBD2,many,CASSPSGLPAQYF,TGTGCCAGCAGCCCTAGCGGGCTCCCCGCGCAGTACTTC
TRBV12-3/TRBV12-4,TRBJ2-7,NA,many,CASSLPGLPYEQYF,TGTGCCAGCAGTTTACCGGGACTTCCCTACGAGCAGTACTTC
TRBV12-3/TRBV12-4,TRBJ2-7,TRBD2,many,CASSLGLASYERYF,TGTGCCAGCAGTTTGGGACTAGCGAGCTACGAGCGGTACTTC
TRBV9,TRBJ1-3,TRBD1,many,CASSAERGPGNTIYF,TGTGCCAGCAGCGCAGAGAGGGGGCCAGGAAACACCATATATTTT
TRBV12-3/TRBV12-4,TRBJ1-5,TRBD1,many,CASSLAGGAGQPQHF,TGTGCCAGCAGCTTGGCAGGGGGCGCGGGTCAGCCCCAGCATTTT
TRBV6-4,TRBJ1-5,TRBD1,many,CASNDRDRVIRRNQPQHF,TGTGCCAGCAATGACCGGGACAGGGTAATAAGGCGCAATCAGCCCCAGCATTTT
TRBV6-1,TRBJ1-5,TRBD1,many,CASSPTGEWPQHF,TGTGCCAGCAGCCCGACAGGGGAATGGCCCCAGCATTTT
TRBV4-1,TRBJ1-6,TRBD1,NA,CASSPCPTGLCSPLHF,TGCGCCAGCAGCCCCTGCCCGACAGGGTTGTGTTCACCCCTCCACTTT
TRBV7-9,TRBJ2-7,TRBD1,many,CASSSGQGVHYEQYF,TGTGCCAGCAGCTCCGGACAGGGGGTCCATTACGAGCAGTACTTC
TRBV9,TRBJ1-2,NA,NA,CASSFRSSSAYGYTF,TGTGCCAGCAGCTTCCGATCTAGTTCGGCCTATGGCTACACCTTC
TRBV20-1,TRBJ2-2,TRBD2,NA,CSAKGLADQVNTGELFF,TGCAGTGCCAAAGGGCTAGCGGACCAAGTGAACACCGGGGAGCTGTTTTTT
TRBV11-2,TRBJ1-3,NA,many,CASSPIRGGKDGNTIYF,TGTGCCAGCAGCCCTATCCGTGGGGGGAAGGATGGAAACACCATATATTTT
TRBV12-3/TRBV12-4,TRBJ1-1,NA,NA,CASRGPGTEAFF,TGTGCCAGCAGGGGGCCTGGGACTGAAGCTTTCTTT
TRBV13,TRBJ2-7,NA,NA,CASSASIRVEQYF,TGTGCCAGCAGCGCCTCAATAAGGGTCGAGCAGTACTTC